This T cell receptor beta chain was recovered during a study of control samples from healthy donors and cancer patients. Clones were read by immunoSEQ multiplex PCR, and TCRdb kept only the in-frame ones, dropping some. The sample includes about 190,000 clones, about nine tenths of them seen just once. Germline CDR1 MNHEY, CDR2 SVGAGI. Trimming stripped 10 bases from V and 6 bases from J, with 15 bases between. The CDR3 length is 12 residues. The sample comprised blood. The chain carries TRBV6-5 and TRBJ2-5; perhaps TRBD1 as D (5 bases). The TCR was taken from a man aged 25-40 years in good health. CDR3 region: CATSQGFQTQYF. The CDR3 DNA reads TGTGCCACCTCCCAGGGATTTCAGACCCAGTACTTC.